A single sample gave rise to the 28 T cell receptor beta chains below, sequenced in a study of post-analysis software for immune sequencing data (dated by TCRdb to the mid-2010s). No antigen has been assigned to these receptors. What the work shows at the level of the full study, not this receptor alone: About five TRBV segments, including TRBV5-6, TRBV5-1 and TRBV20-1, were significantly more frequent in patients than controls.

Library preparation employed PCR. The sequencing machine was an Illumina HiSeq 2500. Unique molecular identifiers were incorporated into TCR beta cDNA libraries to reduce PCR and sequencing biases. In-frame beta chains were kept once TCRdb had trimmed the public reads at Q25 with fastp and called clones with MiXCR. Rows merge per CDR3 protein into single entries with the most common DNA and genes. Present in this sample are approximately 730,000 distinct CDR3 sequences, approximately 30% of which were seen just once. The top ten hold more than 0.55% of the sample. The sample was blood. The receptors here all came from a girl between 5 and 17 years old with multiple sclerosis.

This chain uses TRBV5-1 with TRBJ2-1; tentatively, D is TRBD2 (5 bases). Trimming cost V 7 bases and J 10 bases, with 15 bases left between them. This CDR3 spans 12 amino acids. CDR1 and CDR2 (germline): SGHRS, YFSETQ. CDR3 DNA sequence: TGCGCCAGCCGAGCTGAGGGCCAGGAGCAGTTCTTC. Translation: CASRAEGQEQFF.

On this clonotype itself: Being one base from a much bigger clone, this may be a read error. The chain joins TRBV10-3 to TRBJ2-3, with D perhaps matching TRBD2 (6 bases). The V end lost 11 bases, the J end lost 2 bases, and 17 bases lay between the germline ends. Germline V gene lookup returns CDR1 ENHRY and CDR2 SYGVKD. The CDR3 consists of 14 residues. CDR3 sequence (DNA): TGTGCCGTCGCTCGGGACTGGGTCACAGATACGCAGTATTTT. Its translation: CAVARDWVTDTQYF.

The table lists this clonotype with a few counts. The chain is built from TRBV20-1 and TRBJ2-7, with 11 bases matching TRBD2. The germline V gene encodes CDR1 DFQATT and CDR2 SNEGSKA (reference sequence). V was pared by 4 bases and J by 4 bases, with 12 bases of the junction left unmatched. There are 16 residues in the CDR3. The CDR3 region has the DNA TGCAGTGCTATACTGCCTAGCGGGAGGAGCTTTTACGAGCAGTACTTC. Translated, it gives CSAILPSGRSFYEQYF.

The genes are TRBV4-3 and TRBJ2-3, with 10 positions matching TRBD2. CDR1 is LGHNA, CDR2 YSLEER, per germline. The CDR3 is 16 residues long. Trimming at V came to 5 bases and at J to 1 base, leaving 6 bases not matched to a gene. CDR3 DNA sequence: TGCGCCAGCAGCTCCCGAGCGGGAGGGCGCACAGATACGCAGTATTTT. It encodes CASSSRAGGRTDTQYF.

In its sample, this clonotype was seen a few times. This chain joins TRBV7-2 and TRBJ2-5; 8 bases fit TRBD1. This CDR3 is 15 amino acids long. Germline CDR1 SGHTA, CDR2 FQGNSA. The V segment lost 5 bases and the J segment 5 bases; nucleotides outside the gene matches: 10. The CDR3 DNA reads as TGTGCCAGCAGCCGCTCGACAGGGGAATGGGAGACCCAGTACTTC. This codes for CASSRSTGEWETQYF.

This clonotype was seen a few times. The CDR3 spells CSTVQGTALYGYTF. The CDR3 bases are TGCAGCACTGTCCAAGGGACGGCGTTATATGGCTACACCTTC. The rearrangement joins TRBV29-1 to TRBJ1-2; tentative D call: TRBD1 (5 bases). Trimming cost V 8 bases and J 5 bases, with 21 bases left between them. This CDR3 spans 14 amino acids. CDR1 is SQVTM, CDR2 ANQGSEA, per germline.

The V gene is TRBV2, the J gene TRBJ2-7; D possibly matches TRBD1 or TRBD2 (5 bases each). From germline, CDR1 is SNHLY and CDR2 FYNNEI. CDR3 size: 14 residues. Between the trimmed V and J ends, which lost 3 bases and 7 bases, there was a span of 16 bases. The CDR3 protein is CASSDWTPPGEQYF. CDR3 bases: TGTGCCAGCAGTGACTGGACTCCTCCAGGGGAGCAGTACTTC.

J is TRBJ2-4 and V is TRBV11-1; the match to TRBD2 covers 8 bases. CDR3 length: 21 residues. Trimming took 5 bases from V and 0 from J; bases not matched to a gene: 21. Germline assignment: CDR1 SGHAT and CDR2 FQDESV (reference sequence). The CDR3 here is CASSPDPGRSAGALAKNIQYF. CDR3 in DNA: TGTGCCAGCAGCCCCGACCCGGGGAGGTCAGCGGGGGCCCTAGCCAAAAACATTCAGTACTTC.

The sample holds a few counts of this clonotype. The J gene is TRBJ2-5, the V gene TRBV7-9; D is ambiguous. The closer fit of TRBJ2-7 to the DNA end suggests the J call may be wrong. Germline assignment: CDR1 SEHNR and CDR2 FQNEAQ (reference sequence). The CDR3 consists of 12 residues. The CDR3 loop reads CASSPQNYEQYF. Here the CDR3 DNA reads TGTGCCAGCAGCCCGCAGAACTACGAGCAGTACTTC.

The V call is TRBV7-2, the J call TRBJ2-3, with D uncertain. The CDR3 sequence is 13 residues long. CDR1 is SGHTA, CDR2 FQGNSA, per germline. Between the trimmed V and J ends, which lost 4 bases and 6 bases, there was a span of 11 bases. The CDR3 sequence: CASSSPARDTQYF. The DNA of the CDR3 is TGTGCCAGCAGCTCCCCGGCTCGTGATACGCAGTATTTT.

CDR3 residues: CSGGYGNTEAFF. The CDR3, as DNA: TGCAGTGGGGGGTATGGGAACACTGAAGCTTTCTTT. This sequence joins TRBV20-1 and TRBJ1-1; TRBD1 might be the D (5 bases). Germline-derived CDR1 and CDR2 are DFQATT and SNEGSKA (reference sequence). Between the trimmed V and J ends, which lost 7 bases and 1 base, there was a span of 10 bases. The CDR3 spans 12 residues.

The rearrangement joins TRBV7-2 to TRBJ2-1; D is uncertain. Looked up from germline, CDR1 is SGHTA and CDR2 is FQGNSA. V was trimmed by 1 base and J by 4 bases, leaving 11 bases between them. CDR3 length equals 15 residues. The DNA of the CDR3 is TGTGCCAGCAGCTTAGTTCTGGGAAAGTACAATGAGCAGTTCTTC. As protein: CASSLVLGKYNEQFF.

This chain's CDR3 is CASLLSAGTIIEQFF. The CDR3 region has the DNA TGTGCCAGCTTGTTAAGCGCAGGGACCATAATTGAGCAGTTCTTC. The chain couples TRBV5-5 to TRBJ2-1; the D gene could be TRBD1 or TRBD2 (5 bases each). This CDR3 is 15 amino acids long. Germline V gene lookup returns CDR1 SGHKS and CDR2 YYEKEE (reference sequence). Trimming left V 7 bases short and J 9 bases short, with 23 bases between. Combining the CDR3 with reference TRBV5-5 and TRBJ2-1 gives the whole variable domain DAGVTQSPTHLIKTRGQQVTLRCSPISGHKSVSWYQQVLGQGPQFIFQYYEKEERGRGNFPDRFSARQFPNYSSELNVNALLLGDSALYLCASLLSAGTIIEQFFGPGTRLTVL.

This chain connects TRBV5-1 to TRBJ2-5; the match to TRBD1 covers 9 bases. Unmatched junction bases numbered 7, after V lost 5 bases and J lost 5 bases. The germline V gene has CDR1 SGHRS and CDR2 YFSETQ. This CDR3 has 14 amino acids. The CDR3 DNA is TGCGCCAGCAGGCCCGGGACAGGGATGGAGACCCAGTACTTC. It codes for CASRPGTGMETQYF.

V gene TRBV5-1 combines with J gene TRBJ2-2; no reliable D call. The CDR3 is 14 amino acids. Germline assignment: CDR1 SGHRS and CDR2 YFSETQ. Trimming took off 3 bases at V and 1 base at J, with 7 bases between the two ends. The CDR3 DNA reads TGCGCCAGCAGCTGGAATGAGAACACCGGGGAGCTGTTTTTT. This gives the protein CASSWNENTGELFF. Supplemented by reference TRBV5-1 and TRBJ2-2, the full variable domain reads KAGVTQTPRYLIKTRGQQVTLSCSPISGHRSVSWYQQTPGQGLQFLFEYFSETQRNKGNFPGRFSGRQFSNSRSEMNVSTLELGDSALYLCASSWNENTGELFFGEGSRLTVL.

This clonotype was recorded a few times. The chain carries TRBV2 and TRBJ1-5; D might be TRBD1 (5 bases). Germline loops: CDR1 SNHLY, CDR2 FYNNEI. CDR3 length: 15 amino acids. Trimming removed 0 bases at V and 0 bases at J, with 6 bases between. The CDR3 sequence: CASSEATASNQPQHF. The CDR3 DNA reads TGTGCCAGCAGTGAAGCGACAGCTAGCAATCAGCCCCAGCATTTT.

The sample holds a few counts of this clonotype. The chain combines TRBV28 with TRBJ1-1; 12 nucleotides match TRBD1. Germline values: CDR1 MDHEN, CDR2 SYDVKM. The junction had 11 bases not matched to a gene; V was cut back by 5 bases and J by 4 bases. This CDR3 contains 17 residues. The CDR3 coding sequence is TGTGCCAGCAGTACCCGGGACAGGGGGCTTATGTTCACTGAAGCTTTCTTT. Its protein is CASSTRDRGLMFTEAFF.

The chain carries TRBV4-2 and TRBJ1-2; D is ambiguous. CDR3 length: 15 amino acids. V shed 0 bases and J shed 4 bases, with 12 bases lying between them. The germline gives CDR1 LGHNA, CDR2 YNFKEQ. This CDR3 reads CASSQDTTEVYGYTF. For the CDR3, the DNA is TGTGCCAGCAGCCAAGATACAACAGAGGTCTATGGCTACACCTTC.

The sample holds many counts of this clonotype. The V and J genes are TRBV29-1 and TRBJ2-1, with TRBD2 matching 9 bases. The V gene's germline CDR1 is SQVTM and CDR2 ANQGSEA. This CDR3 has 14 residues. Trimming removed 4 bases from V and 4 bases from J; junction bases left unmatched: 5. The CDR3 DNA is TGCAGCGTTGCGGCGGGAGGGGTATACAATGAGCAGTTCTTC. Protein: CSVAAGGVYNEQFF.

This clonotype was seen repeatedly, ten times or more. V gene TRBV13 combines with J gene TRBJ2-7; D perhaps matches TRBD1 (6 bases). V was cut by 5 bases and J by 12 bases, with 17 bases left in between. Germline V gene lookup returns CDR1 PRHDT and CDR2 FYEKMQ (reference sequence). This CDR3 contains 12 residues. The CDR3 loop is CASSPRGGMWYF. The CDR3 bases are TGTGCCAGCAGCCCTCGTGGGGGCATGTGGTACTTC.

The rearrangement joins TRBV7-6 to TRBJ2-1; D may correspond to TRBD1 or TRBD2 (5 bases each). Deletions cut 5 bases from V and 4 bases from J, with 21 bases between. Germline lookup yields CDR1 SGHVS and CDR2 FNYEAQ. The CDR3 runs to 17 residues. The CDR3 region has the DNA TGTGCCAGCAGCGAATACACCGGTGGGGACCTGTACAATGAGCAGTTCTTC. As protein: CASSEYTGGDLYNEQFF. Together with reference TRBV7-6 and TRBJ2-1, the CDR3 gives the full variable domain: GAGVSQSPRYKVTKRGQDVALRCDPISGHVSLYWYRQALGQGPEFLTYFNYEAQQDKSGLPNDRFSAERPEGSISTLTIQRTEQRDSAMYRCASSEYTGGDLYNEQFFGPGTRLTVL.

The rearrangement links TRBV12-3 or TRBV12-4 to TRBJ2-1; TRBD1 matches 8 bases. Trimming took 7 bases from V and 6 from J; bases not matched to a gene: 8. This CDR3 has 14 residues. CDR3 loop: CASTRQGNCNEQFF. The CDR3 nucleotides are TGTGCCAGCACCAGACAGGGGAACTGCAATGAGCAGTTCTTC.

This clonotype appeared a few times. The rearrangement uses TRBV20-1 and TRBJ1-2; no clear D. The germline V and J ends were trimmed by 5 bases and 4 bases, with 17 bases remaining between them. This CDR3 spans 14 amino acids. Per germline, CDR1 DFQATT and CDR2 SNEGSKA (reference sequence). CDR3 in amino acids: CSAGRTETSYGYTF. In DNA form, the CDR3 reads TGCAGTGCTGGCCGGACGGAGACTAGCTATGGCTACACCTTC.

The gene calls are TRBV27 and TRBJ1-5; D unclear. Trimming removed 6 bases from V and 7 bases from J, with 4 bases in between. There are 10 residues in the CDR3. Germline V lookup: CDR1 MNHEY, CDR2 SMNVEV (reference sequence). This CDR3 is CASRQQPQHF. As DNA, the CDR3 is TGTGCCAGCAGGCAACAGCCCCAGCATTTT.

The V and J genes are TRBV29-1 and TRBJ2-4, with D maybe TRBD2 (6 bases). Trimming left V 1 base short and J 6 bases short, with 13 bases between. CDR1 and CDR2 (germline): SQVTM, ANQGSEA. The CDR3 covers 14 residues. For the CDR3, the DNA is TGCAGCGTTGAAGTTGCGGGGATCGGAAACATTCAGTACTTC. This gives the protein CSVEVAGIGNIQYF.

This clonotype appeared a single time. The chain's CDR3 is CASSLGRALEAFF. In DNA form, the CDR3 reads TGTGCCAGCAGTTTGGGCAGGGCCCTAGAAGCTTTCTTT. The chain carries TRBV28 and TRBJ1-1, with D possibly TRBD1 on 5 matching bases. This CDR3 comprises 13 residues. V was pared by 3 bases and J by 8 bases, with 13 bases between. The V gene's germline CDR1 is MDHEN and CDR2 SYDVKM.

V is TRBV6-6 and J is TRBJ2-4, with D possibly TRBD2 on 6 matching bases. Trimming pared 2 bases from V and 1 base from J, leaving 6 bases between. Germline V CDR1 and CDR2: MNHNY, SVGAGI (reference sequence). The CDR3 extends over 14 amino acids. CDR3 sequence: CASSYGGAKNIQYF. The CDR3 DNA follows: TGTGCCAGCAGTTACGGGGGGGCCAAAAACATTCAGTACTTC.

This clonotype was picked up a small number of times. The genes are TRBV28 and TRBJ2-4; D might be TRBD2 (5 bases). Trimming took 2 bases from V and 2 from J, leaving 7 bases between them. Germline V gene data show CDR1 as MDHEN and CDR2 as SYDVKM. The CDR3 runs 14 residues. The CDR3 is CASSLRGPKNIQYF. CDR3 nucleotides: TGTGCCAGCAGTTTACGGGGTCCCAAAAACATTCAGTACTTC.